This paragraph covers one T cell receptor (beta chain) sequence. This specimen comes from a study of beta chain features in type 1 diabetes. There are 14 residues in the CDR3. Germline V lookup: CDR1 SQVTM, CDR2 ANQGSEA. The germline V and J ends were trimmed by 2 bases and 4 bases, with 14 bases remaining between them. Reverse transcribing all isolated RNA meant expressed TCRB transcripts were sequenced. The protocol was immunoSEQ multiplex PCR, while the TCRdb copy is restricted to in-frame clones and leaves out a portion. The table lists about 40,000 clones, about half of them singletons. The rearrangement joins TRBV29-1 to TRBJ1-2; tentatively, D is TRBD1 (6 bases). The TCR sequence derives from a woman aged 18-30 years in good health. Material: central memory CD4+ T cells from blood. The CDR3, as DNA: TGCAGCGTTGAACCAGGGGCCGGTTCCTATGGCTACACCTTC. This translates into CSVEPGAGSYGYTF. The full variable domain, its missing parts supplied by reference TRBV29-1 and TRBJ1-2, is SAVISQKPSRDICQRGTSLTIQCQVDSQVTMMFWYRQQPGQSLTLIATANQGSEATYESGFVIDKFPISRPNLTFSTLTVSNMSPEDSSIYLCSVEPGAGSYGYTFGSGTRLTVV.